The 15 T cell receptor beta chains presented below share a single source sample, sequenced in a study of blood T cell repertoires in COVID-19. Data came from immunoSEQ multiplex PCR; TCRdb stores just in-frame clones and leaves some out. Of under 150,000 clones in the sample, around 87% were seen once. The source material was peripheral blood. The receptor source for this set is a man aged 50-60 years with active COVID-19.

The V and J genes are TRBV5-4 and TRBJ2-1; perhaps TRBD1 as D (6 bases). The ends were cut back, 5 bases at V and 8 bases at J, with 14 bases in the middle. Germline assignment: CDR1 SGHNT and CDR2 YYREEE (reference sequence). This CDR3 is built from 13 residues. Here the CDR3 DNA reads TGTGCCAGCAGATCTACAGGGTACGATGAGCAGTTCTTC. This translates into CASRSTGYDEQFF. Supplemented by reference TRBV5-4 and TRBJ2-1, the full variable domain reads ETGVTQSPTHLIKTRGQQVTLRCSSQSGHNTVSWYQQALGQGPQFIFQYYREEENGRGNFPPRFSGLQFPNYSSELNVNALELDDSALYLCASRSTGYDEQFFGPGTRLTVL.

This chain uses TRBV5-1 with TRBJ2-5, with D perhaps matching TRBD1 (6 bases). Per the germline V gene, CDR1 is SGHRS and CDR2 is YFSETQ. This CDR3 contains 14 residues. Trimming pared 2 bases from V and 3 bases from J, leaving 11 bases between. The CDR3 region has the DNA TGCGCCAGCAGCTTAGGGGCAGGGGAAGAGACCCAGTACTTC. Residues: CASSLGAGEETQYF.

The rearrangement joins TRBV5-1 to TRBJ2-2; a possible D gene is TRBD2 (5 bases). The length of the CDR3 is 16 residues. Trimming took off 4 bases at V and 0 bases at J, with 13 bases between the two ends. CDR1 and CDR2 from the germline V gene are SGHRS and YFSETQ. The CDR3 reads CASSLRGEANTGELFF. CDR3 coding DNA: TGCGCCAGCAGCCTTCGGGGAGAGGCGAACACCGGGGAGCTGTTTTTT.

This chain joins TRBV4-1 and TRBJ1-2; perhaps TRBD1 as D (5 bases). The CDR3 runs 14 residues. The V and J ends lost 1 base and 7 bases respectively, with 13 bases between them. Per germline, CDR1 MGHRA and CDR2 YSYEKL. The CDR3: CASSQGRQSGGYTF. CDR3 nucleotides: TGCGCCAGCAGCCAAGGCCGACAGTCTGGTGGCTACACCTTC.

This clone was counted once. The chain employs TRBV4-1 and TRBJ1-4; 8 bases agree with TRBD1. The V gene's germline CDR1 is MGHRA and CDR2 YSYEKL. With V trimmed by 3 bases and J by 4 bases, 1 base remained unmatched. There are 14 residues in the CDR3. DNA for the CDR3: TGCGCCAGCAGCCACGGACAGGGTAATGAAAAACTGTTTTTT. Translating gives CASSHGQGNEKLFF.

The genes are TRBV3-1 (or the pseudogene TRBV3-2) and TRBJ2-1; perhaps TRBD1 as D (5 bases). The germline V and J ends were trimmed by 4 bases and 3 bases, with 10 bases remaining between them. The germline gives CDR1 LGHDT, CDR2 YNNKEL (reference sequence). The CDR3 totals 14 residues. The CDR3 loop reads CASSPRQFYNEQFF. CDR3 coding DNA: TGTGCCAGCAGCCCTCGACAGTTCTACAATGAGCAGTTCTTC.

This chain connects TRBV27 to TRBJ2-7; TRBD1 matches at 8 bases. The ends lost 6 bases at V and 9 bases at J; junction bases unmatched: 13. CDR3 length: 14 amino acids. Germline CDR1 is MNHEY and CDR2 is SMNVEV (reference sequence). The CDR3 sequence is CASRNGDRLRGQYF. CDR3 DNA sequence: TGTGCCAGCAGAAACGGGGACAGGCTGAGGGGGCAGTACTTC.

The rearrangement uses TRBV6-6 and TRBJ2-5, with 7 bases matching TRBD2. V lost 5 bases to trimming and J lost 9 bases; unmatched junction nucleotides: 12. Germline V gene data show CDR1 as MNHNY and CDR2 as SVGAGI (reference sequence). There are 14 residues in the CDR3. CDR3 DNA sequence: TGTGCCAGCAGTCCGGGGGGAACCCTGGCGTCCCAGTACTTC. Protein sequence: CASSPGGTLASQYF.

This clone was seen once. The CDR3 region is CASSPGGVAENIQYF. The DNA for the CDR3 is TGCGCCAGTAGCCCCGGCGGGGTAGCGGAAAACATTCAGTACTTC. The chain employs TRBV5-1 and TRBJ2-4; possible D gene TRBD2, 6 bases. Trimming pared 8 bases from V and 5 bases from J, leaving 20 bases between. Germline V gene data show CDR1 as SGHRS and CDR2 as YFSETQ. CDR3 length: 15 amino acids.

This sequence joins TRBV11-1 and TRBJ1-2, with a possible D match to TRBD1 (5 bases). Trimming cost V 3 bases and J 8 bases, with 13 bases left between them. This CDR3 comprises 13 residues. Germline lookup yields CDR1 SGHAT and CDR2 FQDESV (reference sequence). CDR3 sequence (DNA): TGTGCCAGCAGCTTCCCCAGGGTAGGAGGCTACACCTTC. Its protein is CASSFPRVGGYTF.

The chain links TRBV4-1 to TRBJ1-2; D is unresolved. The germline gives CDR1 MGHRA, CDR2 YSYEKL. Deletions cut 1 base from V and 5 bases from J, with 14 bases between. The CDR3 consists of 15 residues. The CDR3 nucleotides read TGCGCCAGCAGCCAAGCCCCGAACAGAGATTATGGCTACACCTTC. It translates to CASSQAPNRDYGYTF.

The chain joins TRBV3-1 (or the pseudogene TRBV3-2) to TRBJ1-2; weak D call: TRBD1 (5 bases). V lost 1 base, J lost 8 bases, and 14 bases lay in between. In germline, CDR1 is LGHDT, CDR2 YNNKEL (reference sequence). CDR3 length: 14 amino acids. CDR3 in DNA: TGTGCCAGCAGCCAAGGAAAAAGGGGTGGGGGCTACACCTTC. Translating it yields CASSQGKRGGGYTF.

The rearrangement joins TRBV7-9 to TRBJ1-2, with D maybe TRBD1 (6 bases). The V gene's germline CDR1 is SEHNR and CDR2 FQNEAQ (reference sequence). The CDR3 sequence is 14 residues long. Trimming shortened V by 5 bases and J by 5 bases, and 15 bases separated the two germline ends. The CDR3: CASSPRGSFYGYTF. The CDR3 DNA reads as TGTGCCAGCAGCCCAAGGGGGAGCTTTTATGGCTACACCTTC.

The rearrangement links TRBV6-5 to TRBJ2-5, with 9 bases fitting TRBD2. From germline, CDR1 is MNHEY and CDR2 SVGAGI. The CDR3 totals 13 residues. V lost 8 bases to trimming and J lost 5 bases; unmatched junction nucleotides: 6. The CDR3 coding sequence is TGTGCCAGCTCTGGGCTAGCGGGGGAGACCCAGTACTTC. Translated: CASSGLAGETQYF.

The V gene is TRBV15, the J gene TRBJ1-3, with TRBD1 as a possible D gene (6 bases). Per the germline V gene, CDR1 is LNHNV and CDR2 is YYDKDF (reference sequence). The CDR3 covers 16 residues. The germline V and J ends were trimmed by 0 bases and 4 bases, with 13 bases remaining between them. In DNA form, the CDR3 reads TGTGCCACCAGCAGAGATCCCCAGGGGACAGGAAACACCATATATTTT. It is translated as CATSRDPQGTGNTIYF. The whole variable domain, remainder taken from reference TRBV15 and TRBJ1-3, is DAMVIQNPRYQVTQFGKPVTLSCSQTLNHNVMYWYQQKSSQAPKLLFHYYDKDFNNEADTPDNFQSRRPNTSFCFLDIRSPGLGDTAMYLCATSRDPQGTGNTIYFGEGSWLTVV.